The clone carrying this T cell receptor beta chain has at least ten counts. Its antigen is unknown. V gave up 0 bases and J gave up 8 bases; unmatched junction bases: 15. Germline values: CDR1 SGHTA, CDR2 FQGTGA. CDR3 length: 18 amino acids. The data derive from a study of T cells in Graves' hyperthyroidism and ophthalmopathy. About the research overall: At the time of initial diagnosis and before any treatment, peripheral blood was collected.

TCR beta CDR3 sequences were amplified from RNA transcripts. First-round RT-PCR of the TCR CDR3 relied on the HTBI primer set. TCRdb reprocessed the multiplex PCR reads via MiXCR and lists one record per CDR3 protein. The sample comprises hundreds of thousands of distinct CDR3 sequences, more than 12% of which are singletons, and roughly an eighth rests with the top ten. Broader study findings: A model of 13 V-J pairs discriminated ophthalmopathy from stable hyperthyroidism. Blood samples included most of the expanded thyroid clonotypes exceeding 0.001.

This receptor was taken from a woman aged 45-59 years with Graves' ophthalmopathy. V usage is TRBV7-3 and J usage is TRBJ2-1, with TRBD2 matching 8 bases. The sequencing input was blood. CDR3 in amino acids: CASSLTVRGIGRAYEQFF. In DNA, the CDR3 is TGTGCCAGCAGCTTAACCGTGCGGGGTATCGGGAGGGCTTATGAGCAGTTCTTC.